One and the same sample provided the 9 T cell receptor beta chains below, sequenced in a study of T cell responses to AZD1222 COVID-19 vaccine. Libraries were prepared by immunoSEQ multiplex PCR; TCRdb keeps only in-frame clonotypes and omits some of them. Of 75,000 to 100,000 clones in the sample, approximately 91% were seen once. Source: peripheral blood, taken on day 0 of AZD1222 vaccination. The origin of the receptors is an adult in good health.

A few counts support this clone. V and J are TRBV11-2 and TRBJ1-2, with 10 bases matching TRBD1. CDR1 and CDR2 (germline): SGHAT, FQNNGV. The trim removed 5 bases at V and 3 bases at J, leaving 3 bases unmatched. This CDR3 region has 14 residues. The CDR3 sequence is CASSPGQGDYGYTF. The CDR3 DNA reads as TGTGCCAGCAGCCCAGGACAGGGGGACTATGGCTACACCTTC.

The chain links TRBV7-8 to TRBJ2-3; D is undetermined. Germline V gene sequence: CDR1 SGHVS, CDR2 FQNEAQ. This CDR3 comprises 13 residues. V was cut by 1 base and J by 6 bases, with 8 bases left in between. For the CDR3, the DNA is TGTGCCAGCAGCTTAGAGGTGTTGGATACGCAGTATTTT. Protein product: CASSLEVLDTQYF.

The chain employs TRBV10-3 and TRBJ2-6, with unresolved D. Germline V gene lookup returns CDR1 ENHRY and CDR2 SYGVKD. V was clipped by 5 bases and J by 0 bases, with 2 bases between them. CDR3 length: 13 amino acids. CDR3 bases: TGTGCCATCAGTTACTCTGGGGCCAACGTCCTGACTTTC. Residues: CAISYSGANVLTF.

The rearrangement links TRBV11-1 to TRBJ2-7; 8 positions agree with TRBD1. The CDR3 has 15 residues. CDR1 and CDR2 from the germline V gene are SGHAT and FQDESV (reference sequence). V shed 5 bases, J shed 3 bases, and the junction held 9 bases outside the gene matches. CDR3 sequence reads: CASSPWTGTDYEQYF. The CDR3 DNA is TGTGCCAGCAGCCCCTGGACAGGGACGGACTACGAGCAGTACTTC. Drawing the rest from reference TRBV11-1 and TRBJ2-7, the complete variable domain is EAEVAQSPRYKITEKSQAVAFWCDPISGHATLYWYRQILGQGPELLVQFQDESVVDDSQLPKDRFSAERLKGVDSTLKIQPAELGDSAMYLCASSPWTGTDYEQYFGPGTRLTVT.

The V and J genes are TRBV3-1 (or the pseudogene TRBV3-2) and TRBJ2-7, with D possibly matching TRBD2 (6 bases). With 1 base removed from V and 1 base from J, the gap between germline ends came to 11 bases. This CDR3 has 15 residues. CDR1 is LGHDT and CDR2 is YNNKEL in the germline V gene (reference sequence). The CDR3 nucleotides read TGTGCCAGCAGCCAAGGTCCTAGCGCGTCCTACGAGCAGTACTTC. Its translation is CASSQGPSASYEQYF.

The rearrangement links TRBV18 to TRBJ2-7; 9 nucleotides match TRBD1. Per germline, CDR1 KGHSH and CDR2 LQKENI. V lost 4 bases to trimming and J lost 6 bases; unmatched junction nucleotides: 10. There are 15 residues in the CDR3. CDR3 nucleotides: TGTGCCAGCTCACGGAGAACAGGGGGCGACGCCGAGCAGTACTTC. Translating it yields CASSRRTGGDAEQYF.

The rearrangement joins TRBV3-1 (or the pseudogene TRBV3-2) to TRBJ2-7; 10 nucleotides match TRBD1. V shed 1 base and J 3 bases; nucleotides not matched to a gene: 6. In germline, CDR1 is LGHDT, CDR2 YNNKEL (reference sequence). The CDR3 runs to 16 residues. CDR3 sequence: CASSQGPGTGDYEQYF. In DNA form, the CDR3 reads TGTGCCAGCAGCCAAGGTCCCGGGACAGGGGACTACGAGCAGTACTTC.

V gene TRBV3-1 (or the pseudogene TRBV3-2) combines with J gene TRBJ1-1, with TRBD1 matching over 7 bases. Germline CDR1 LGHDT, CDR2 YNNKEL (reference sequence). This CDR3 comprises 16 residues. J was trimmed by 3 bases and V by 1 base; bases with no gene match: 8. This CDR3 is CASSQVRARGDTEAFF. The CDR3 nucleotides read TGTGCCAGCAGCCAAGTTCGCGCCAGGGGGGACACTGAAGCTTTCTTT.

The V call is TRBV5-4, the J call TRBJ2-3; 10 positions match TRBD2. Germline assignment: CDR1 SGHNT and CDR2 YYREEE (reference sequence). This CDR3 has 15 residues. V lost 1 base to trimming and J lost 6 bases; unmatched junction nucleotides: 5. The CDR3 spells CASSLPSGSLDTQYF. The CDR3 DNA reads TGTGCCAGCAGCTTGCCTAGCGGGAGTCTGGATACGCAGTATTTT.